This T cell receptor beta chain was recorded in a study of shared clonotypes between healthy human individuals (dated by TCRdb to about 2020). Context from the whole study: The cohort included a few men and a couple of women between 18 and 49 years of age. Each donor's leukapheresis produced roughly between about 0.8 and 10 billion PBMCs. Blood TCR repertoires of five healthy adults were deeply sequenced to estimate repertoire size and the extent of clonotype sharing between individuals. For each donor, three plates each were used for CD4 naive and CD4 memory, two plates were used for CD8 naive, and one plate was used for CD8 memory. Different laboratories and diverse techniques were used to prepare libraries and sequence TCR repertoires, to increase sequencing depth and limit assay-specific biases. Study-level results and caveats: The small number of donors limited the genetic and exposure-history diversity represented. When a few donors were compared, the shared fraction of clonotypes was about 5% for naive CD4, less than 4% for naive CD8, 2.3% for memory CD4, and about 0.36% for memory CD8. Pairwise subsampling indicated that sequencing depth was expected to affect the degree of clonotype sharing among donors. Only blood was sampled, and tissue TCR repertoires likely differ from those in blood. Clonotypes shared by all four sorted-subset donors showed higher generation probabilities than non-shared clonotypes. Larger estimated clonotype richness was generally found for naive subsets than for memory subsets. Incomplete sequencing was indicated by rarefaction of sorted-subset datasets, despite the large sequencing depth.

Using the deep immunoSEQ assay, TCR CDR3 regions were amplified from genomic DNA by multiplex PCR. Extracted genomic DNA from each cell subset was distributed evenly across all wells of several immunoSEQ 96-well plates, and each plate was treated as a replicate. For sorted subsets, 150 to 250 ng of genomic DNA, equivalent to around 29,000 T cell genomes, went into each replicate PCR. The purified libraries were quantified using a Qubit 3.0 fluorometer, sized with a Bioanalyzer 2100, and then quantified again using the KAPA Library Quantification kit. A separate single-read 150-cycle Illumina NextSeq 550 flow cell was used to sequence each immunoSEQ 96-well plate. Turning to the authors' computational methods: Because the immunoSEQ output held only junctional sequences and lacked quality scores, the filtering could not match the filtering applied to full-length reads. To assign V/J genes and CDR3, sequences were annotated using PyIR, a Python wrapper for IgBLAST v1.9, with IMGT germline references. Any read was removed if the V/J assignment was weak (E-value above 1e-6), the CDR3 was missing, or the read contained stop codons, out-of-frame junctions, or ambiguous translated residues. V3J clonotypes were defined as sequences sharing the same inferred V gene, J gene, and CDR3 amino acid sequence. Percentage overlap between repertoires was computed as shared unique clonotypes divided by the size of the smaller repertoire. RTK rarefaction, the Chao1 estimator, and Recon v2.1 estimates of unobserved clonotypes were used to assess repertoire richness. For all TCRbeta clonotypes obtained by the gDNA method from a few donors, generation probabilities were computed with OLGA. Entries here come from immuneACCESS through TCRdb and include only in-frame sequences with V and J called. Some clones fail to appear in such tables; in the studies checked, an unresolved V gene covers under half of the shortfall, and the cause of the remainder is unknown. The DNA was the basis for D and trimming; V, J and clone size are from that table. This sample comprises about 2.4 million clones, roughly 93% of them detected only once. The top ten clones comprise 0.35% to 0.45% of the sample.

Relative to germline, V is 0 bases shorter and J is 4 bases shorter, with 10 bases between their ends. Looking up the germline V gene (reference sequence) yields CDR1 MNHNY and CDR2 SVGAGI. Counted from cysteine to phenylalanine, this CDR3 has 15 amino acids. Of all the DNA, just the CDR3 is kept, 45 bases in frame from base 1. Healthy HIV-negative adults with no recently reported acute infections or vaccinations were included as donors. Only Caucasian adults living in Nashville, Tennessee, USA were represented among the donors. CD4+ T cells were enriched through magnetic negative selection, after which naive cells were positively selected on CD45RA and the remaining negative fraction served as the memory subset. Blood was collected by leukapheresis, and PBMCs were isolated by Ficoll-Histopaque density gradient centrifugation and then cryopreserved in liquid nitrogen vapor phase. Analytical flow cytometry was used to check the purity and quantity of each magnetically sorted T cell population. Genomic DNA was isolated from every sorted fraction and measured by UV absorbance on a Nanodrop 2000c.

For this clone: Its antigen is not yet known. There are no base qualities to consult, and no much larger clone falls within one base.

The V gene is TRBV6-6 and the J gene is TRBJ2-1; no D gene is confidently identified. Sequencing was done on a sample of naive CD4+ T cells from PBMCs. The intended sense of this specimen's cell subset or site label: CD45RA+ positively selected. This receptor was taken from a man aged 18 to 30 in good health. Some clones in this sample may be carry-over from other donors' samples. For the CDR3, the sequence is CASSYSSARYNEQFF. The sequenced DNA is TGTGCCAGCAGTTACTCGTCCGCCAGATACAATGAGCAGTTCTTC.